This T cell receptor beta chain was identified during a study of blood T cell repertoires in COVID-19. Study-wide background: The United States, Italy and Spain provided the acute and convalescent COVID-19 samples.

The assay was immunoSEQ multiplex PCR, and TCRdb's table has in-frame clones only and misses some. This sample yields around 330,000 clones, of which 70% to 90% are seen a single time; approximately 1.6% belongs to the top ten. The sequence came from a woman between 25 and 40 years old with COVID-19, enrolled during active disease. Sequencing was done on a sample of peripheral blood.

The CDR3 spells CASSGLAGETQYF. DNA of the CDR3: TGTGCCAGCAGCGGACTAGCTGGGGAGACCCAGTACTTC. This rearrangement joins TRBV6-1 to TRBJ2-5; TRBD2 aligns across 8 bases. The CDR3 loop spans 13 amino acids. Germline CDR1 is MNHNS and CDR2 is SASEGT. The V segment lost 6 bases and the J segment 5 bases; nucleotides outside the gene matches: 5.